The text below deals with one T cell receptor beta chain. Its antigen is currently not known. Within one base of it there is no much larger clone, and no base qualities were kept. The data originate from a study of control samples from healthy donors and cancer patients (TCRdb year 2020). CDR1 and CDR2 are drawn from the germline V gene: SGHDN, FVKESK. The CDR3 measures 15 amino acids from cysteine to phenylalanine. The read is trimmed to its CDR3 DNA, 45 bases read in frame from base 1. Trimming takes 4 bases off V and 2 bases off J; junction bases not matched to a gene: 6. The library was obtained by the immunoSEQ multiplex PCR assay. TCRdb took over this immuneACCESS table, retaining in-frame rearrangements with V and J assigned. Such tables are incomplete; in checked studies, under half of the missing clones stem from an unresolved V gene, and the remainder is unexplained. The sample includes approximately 100,000 clones, with over 75% observed a single time. The ten top clones hold 3.5% to 4.5% of the sample.

Sequenced sample: blood. The chain is encoded by TRBV14 joined to TRBJ2-7; 9 bases in the middle match TRBD2. The receptor's source is a human donor in good health. The donor label of this sample is uncertain. The CDR3 here reads CASSLERGAAYEQYF. The DNA is as follows: TGTGCCAGCAGCCTGGAGCGGGGGGCCGCCTACGAGCAGTACTTC.